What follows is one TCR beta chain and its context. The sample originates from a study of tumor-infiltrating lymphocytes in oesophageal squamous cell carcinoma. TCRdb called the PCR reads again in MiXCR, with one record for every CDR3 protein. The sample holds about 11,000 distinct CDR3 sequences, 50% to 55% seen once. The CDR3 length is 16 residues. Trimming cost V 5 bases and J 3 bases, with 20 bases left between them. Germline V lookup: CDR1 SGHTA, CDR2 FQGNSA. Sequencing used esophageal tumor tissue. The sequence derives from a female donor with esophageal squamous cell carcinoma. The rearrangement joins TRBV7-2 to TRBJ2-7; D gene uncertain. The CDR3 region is CASSLGRVNTIYEQYF. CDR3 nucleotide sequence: TGTGCCAGCAGCCTCGGGCGCGTAAATACTATCTACGAGCAGTACTTC.